Following are 25 T cell receptor beta chains from one sample sequenced in a study of identical twins. TCRdb processed the 5' RACE reads anew with MiXCR; each CDR3 protein has one entry. This sample has some 1,700,000 distinct CDR3 sequences, with around a third found just once. Sample: cord blood. Receptors were obtained from a newborn girl in good health.

This clonotype occurred once. The chain carries TRBV20-1 and TRBJ2-2; 10 nucleotides agree with TRBD1. V was pared by 0 bases and J by 2 bases, with 3 bases of the junction left unmatched. Per the germline V gene, CDR1 is DFQATT and CDR2 is SNEGSKA (reference sequence). CDR3 length equals 16 residues. CDR3 nucleotide sequence: TGCAGTGCTAGAGATGGGGACAGGGGCAACACCGGGGAGCTGTTTTTT. Encoded protein: CSARDGDRGNTGELFF.

The chain combines TRBV6-1 with TRBJ1-5, with D possibly TRBD1 on 5 matching bases. The V gene's germline CDR1 is MNHNS and CDR2 SASEGT. CDR3 size: 13 residues. V was pared by 8 bases and J by 3 bases, with 11 bases between. The CDR3, as DNA: TGTGCCAGCCTGAGACAGTACAATCAGCCCCAGCATTTT. Translating gives CASLRQYNQPQHF.

The V and J genes are TRBV29-1 and TRBJ2-2; 9 positions agree with TRBD2. Germline V gives CDR1 SQVTM, CDR2 ANQGSEA. This CDR3 spans 15 amino acids. V shed 5 bases and J 0 bases; nucleotides not matched to a gene: 4. The CDR3 reads CSVPRLAANTGELFF. CDR3 nucleotides: TGCAGCGTTCCTAGACTAGCGGCGAACACCGGGGAGCTGTTTTTT.

This chain connects TRBV20-1 to TRBJ2-4; no firm D call. The J call is in doubt because the DNA end fits TRBJ2-7 better. Germline CDR1 DFQATT, CDR2 SNEGSKA (reference sequence). This CDR3 has 11 residues. The CDR3 DNA reads as TGCAGTGCTGGGGTTTTATACGAGCAGTACTTC. Its protein is CSAGVLYEQYF.

This clonotype came up a few times. The chain uses TRBV9 and TRBJ1-2; the D is unclear. Germline CDR1 is SGDLS and CDR2 is YYNGEE. The CDR3 has 14 amino acids. The V end lost 4 bases, the J end lost 4 bases, and 14 bases lay between the germline ends. The CDR3 sequence: CASSWTSDSYGYTF. DNA of the CDR3: TGTGCCAGCAGCTGGACCAGTGACTCCTATGGCTACACCTTC.

This clonotype was seen a single time. The chain is built from TRBV3-1 and TRBJ2-5; D possibly corresponds to TRBD2 (5 bases). Trimming stripped 1 base from V and 11 bases from J, with 17 bases between. The germline gives CDR1 LGHDT, CDR2 YNNKEL (reference sequence). The CDR3 loop spans 14 amino acids. DNA of the CDR3: TGTGCCAGCAGCCAAGGTACCGGTCTTAGGGAGCAGTACTTC. It translates to CASSQGTGLREQYF.

This chain joins TRBV2 and TRBJ1-5; 8 bases are shared with TRBD1. CDR3 length: 14 residues. Germline assignment: CDR1 SNHLY and CDR2 FYNNEI. V lost 6 bases and J lost 4; bases outside the gene matches: 5. For the CDR3, the DNA is TGTGCCAGCAGCGGGACAGGAACTAATCAGCCCCAGCATTTT. Protein sequence: CASSGTGTNQPQHF.

This clonotype was seen more than once but under ten times. This chain joins TRBV20-1 and TRBJ2-7; D is perhaps TRBD1 or TRBD2 (5 bases each). Germline CDR1 DFQATT, CDR2 SNEGSKA (reference sequence). CDR3 length equals 16 residues. V lost 4 bases to trimming and J lost 0 bases, with 19 bases between them. DNA of the CDR3: TGCAGTGCTACTCTAGCCGGGACCGACACCTCCTACGAGCAGTACTTC. This sequence encodes CSATLAGTDTSYEQYF.

The chain carries TRBV15 and TRBJ1-1; the D gene is possibly TRBD1 (5 bases). Germline V CDR1 and CDR2: LNHNV, YYDKDF (reference sequence). This CDR3 comprises 16 residues. V was trimmed by 0 bases and J by 1 base, leaving 12 bases between them. This CDR3 is CATSRDGARANTEAFF. CDR3 nucleotide sequence: TGTGCCACCAGCAGAGATGGGGCCCGGGCGAACACTGAAGCTTTCTTT. Together with reference TRBV15 and TRBJ1-1, the CDR3 gives the full variable domain: DAMVIQNPRYQVTQFGKPVTLSCSQTLNHNVMYWYQQKSSQAPKLLFHYYDKDFNNEADTPDNFQSRRPNTSFCFLDIRSPGLGDTAMYLCATSRDGARANTEAFFGQGTRLTVV.

This rearrangement joins TRBV5-1 to TRBJ1-2; 7 bases are a match to TRBD1. J was trimmed by 2 bases and V by 1 base; bases with no gene match: 8. From germline, CDR1 is SGHRS and CDR2 YFSETQ. This CDR3 has 16 amino acids. The CDR3 DNA reads TGCGCCAGCAGCTTGAGTCCAGGGGGAGGGAACTATGGCTACACCTTC. Protein: CASSLSPGGGNYGYTF.

The chain joins TRBV7-2 to TRBJ2-1; 9 bases map to TRBD2. This CDR3 has 14 amino acids. Germline assignment: CDR1 SGHTA and CDR2 FQGNSA. Unmatched junction bases numbered 8, after V lost 4 bases and J lost 10 bases. The CDR3 DNA reads as TGTGCCAGCAGCTACATCCGCGGGGGGGGAGAGCAGTTCTTC. Translating it yields CASSYIRGGGEQFF.

This clonotype was detected a few times. The CDR3 DNA reads as TGTGCCAGCAGCCGTACAGGGTTTAGCAATCAGCCCCAGCATTTT. Protein sequence: CASSRTGFSNQPQHF. The rearrangement joins TRBV5-8 to TRBJ1-5, with a possible D match to TRBD1 (6 bases). CDR1 is SGHTS and CDR2 is YDEGEE in the germline V gene. V lost 4 bases to trimming and J lost 0 bases, with 11 bases between them. The CDR3 extends over 15 amino acids.

V and J are TRBV12-3 or TRBV12-4 and TRBJ2-5, with a weak D call TRBD1 (6 bases). CDR3 length: 14 residues. The V end was cut by 5 bases, the J end by 5 bases, with 15 bases between. DNA of the CDR3: TGTGCCAGCAGTAAGAAGGGACAATGGGAGACCCAGTACTTC. It translates to CASSKKGQWETQYF.

This clonotype was observed a single time. V and J are TRBV5-1 and TRBJ2-1; a weak D match, TRBD1 (5 bases). Germline lookup yields CDR1 SGHRS and CDR2 YFSETQ. This CDR3 contains 15 residues. Between the trimmed V and J ends, which lost 4 bases and 2 bases, there was a span of 13 bases. The CDR3 bases are TGCGCCAGCAGCCCAGGGCGGAAGACCTACAATGAGCAGTTCTTC. This codes for CASSPGRKTYNEQFF.

The V gene is TRBV20-1, the J gene TRBJ2-1; 9 bases fit TRBD2. Per the germline V gene, CDR1 is DFQATT and CDR2 is SNEGSKA (reference sequence). V was clipped by 3 bases and J by 10 bases; unmatched bases: 13. The CDR3 sequence is 15 residues long. The CDR3 sequence is CSARHSGRTQVEQFF. In DNA form, the CDR3 reads TGCAGTGCTAGGCACAGCGGGAGGACCCAGGTCGAGCAGTTCTTC.

A few counts support this clonotype. The V gene is TRBV29-1, the J gene TRBJ2-1; TRBD2 aligns across 13 bases. J gave up 10 bases and V 7 bases, and 13 bases lay outside the gene matches. Germline CDR1 is SQVTM and CDR2 is ANQGSEA. There are 15 residues in the CDR3. CDR3 sequence (DNA): TGCAGCGCCGGGACTAGCGGGAACCGTTTCTACGAGCAGTTCTTC. The encoded protein is CSAGTSGNRFYEQFF.

The V gene is TRBV6-5, the J gene TRBJ2-7; 8 bases are a match to TRBD2. The germline V gene encodes CDR1 MNHEY and CDR2 SVGAGI. The CDR3 consists of 16 residues. The V gene end was trimmed by 1 base and the J gene end by 7 bases; junction bases not matched to a gene: 12. The CDR3, as DNA: TGTGCCAGCAGTTACTTCAGCGGGAGTGCCTACAATGAGCAGTACTTC. Translating gives CASSYFSGSAYNEQYF.

This rearrangement joins TRBV6-5 to TRBJ2-3; 8 bases are a match to TRBD1. The CDR3 totals 14 residues. The V gene's germline CDR1 is MNHEY and CDR2 SVGAGI. Trimming cost V 6 bases and J 5 bases; bases outside gene matches: 7. The CDR3 sequence: CASSPRTGQDTQYF. The CDR3 DNA follows: TGTGCCAGCAGCCCCAGGACAGGGCAAGATACGCAGTATTTT.

The rearrangement links TRBV12-3 or TRBV12-4 to TRBJ2-3; TRBD2 matches 8 bases. J lost 8 bases, V lost 2 bases, and 9 bases had no gene match. This CDR3 is built from 15 residues. CDR3 loop: CASSLSSGIGGTQYF. The CDR3 DNA reads as TGTGCCAGCAGTTTAAGTAGCGGGATAGGAGGTACGCAGTATTTT.

The CDR3 reads CSLNPGGYSYEQYF. The DNA for the CDR3 is TGCAGTCTAAACCCCGGGGGGTACTCCTACGAGCAGTACTTC. J is TRBJ2-7 and V is TRBV20-1; 7 positions match TRBD2. The CDR3 is 14 amino acids. The V and J ends lost 8 bases and 0 bases, in that order; junction bases with no gene match: 10. The germline gives CDR1 DFQATT, CDR2 SNEGSKA (reference sequence).

Only a few counts were recorded for this clonotype. This sequence joins TRBV11-2 and TRBJ2-7; 10 positions match TRBD2. Germline V CDR1 and CDR2: SGHAT, FQNNGV. This CDR3 is 16 amino acids long. Trimming at V came to 1 base and at J to 3 bases, leaving 6 bases not matched to a gene. CDR3 nucleotides: TGTGCCAGCAGCTTAGTCGGGGCTAGCGGGAGCTACGAGCAGTACTTC. As protein: CASSLVGASGSYEQYF.

At least ten counts were recorded for this clonotype. V and J are TRBV4-1 and TRBJ1-1; perhaps TRBD1 as D (5 bases). The CDR3 has 14 residues. V was cut by 4 bases and J by 0 bases, with 9 bases left in between. CDR1 and CDR2 (germline): MGHRA, YSYEKL. The CDR3, as DNA: TGCGCCAGCAGCCCGGGACTCCTGAACACTGAAGCTTTCTTT. Its protein is CASSPGLLNTEAFF.

This chain links TRBV4-1 with TRBJ2-4; D is unclear. The DNA end is a closer match to TRBJ2-7, so the J assignment may be wrong. Germline V lookup: CDR1 MGHRA, CDR2 YSYEKL. This CDR3 spans 16 amino acids. CDR3 in DNA: TGCGCCAGCAGCCCAGGTTTAAGGATTAAGGTCTACGAGCAGTACTTC. It yields the protein CASSPGLRIKVYEQYF.

This chain links TRBV15 with TRBJ2-1, with 8 bases aligning to TRBD2. Trimming took 0 bases from V and 8 from J; bases not matched to a gene: 6. Germline V lookup: CDR1 LNHNV, CDR2 YYDKDF (reference sequence). The CDR3 sequence is 15 residues long. In DNA form, the CDR3 reads TGTGCCACCAGCAGAGATTTTGCGGGGGGCGATGAGCAGTTCTTC. Translated, it gives CATSRDFAGGDEQFF.

The J gene is TRBJ1-4, the V gene TRBV4-1; no clear D. CDR3 length: 12 amino acids. Between the trimmed V and J ends, which lost 0 bases and 6 bases, there was a span of 2 bases. CDR1 and CDR2 from the germline V gene are MGHRA and YSYEKL. CDR3 residues: CASSQEDEKLFF. DNA for the CDR3: TGCGCCAGCAGCCAAGAGGATGAAAAACTGTTTTTT.